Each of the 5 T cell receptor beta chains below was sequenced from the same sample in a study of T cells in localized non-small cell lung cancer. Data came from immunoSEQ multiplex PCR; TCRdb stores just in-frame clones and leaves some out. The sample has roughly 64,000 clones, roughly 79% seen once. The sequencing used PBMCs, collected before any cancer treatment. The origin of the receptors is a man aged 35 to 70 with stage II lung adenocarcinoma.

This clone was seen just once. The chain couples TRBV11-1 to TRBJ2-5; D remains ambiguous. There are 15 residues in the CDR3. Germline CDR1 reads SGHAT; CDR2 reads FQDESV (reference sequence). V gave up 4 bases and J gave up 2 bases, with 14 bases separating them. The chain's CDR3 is CASSSRTDPQETQYF. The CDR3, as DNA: TGTGCCAGCAGCTCCCGGACGGACCCTCAAGAGACCCAGTACTTC.

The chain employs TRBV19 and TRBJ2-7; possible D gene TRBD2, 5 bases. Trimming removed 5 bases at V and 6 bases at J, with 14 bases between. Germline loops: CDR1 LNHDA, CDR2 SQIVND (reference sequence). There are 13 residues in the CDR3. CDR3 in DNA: TGTGCCAGTAGTGTACTAGAAGGTCGCGAGCAGTACTTC. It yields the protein CASSVLEGREQYF.

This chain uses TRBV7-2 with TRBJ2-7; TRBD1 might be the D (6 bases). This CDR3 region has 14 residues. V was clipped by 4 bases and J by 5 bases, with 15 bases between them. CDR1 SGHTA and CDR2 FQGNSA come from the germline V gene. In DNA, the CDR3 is TGTGCCAGCAGCTCCACACAGGGTTTCCACGAGCAGTACTTC. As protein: CASSSTQGFHEQYF.

The CDR3, as DNA: TGCGCCAGCAGACATGGGACTAGCGGAAGCCCCTCCTACGAGCAGTACTTC. It translates to CASRHGTSGSPSYEQYF. The chain has TRBV10-1 and TRBJ2-7, with TRBD2 matching 11 bases. Germline V lookup: CDR1 WNHNN, CDR2 SYGVQD (reference sequence). The CDR3 loop spans 17 amino acids. V was pared by 6 bases and J by 0 bases, with 10 bases of the junction left unmatched.

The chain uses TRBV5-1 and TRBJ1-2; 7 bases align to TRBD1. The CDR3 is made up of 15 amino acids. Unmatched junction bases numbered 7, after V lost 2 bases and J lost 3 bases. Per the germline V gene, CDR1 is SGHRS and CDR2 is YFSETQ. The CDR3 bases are TGCGCCAGCAGCTTACGACAGGGTTCTGACTATGGCTACACCTTC. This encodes CASSLRQGSDYGYTF.